This T cell receptor beta chain was recovered during a study of cytomegalovirus exposure and HLA in healthy donors. Study as a whole: A subsequent analysis stated that the roughly 130 validation repertoires were run on the same platform as the approximately 610 first-cohort repertoires.

As regards this clone: The target antigen is unknown.

The CDR3 length is 15 residues. After removal of 5 bases from V and 5 bases from J, the junction contained 7 bases not matched to a gene. Germline V lookup: CDR1 SGHNT, CDR2 YENEEA. Findings and caveats of the study: With high specificity and sensitivity, the classifier reportedly diagnosed cytomegalovirus status. The study designated some 180 TCR beta chains cytomegalovirus-associated. The CMV antigen specificity of a few CMV-associated chains was confirmed through in vitro analysis.

The protocol was immunoSEQ multiplex PCR, while the TCRdb copy is restricted to in-frame clones and leaves out a portion. The sample carries 90,000 to 150,000 clones, around nine tenths recorded once. The sequence was collected from a woman in her late teens or twenties in good health and CMV-seropositive. The sequenced sample was PBMCs. The chain combines TRBV11-3 with TRBJ2-5, with 11 bases fitting TRBD2. The CDR3 protein is CASSQTSGESETQYF. DNA of the CDR3: TGTGCCAGCAGCCAGACTAGCGGGGAGTCTGAGACCCAGTACTTC.